These 11 T cell receptor beta chains came from one sample sequenced in a study of blood T cells in healthy people across ages. A second PCR of 7 to 11 cycles used a sample-barcoded 5' primer and a J-beta primer mix. TCRdb recomputed calls from the 5' RACE reads with MiXCR, one row per CDR3 protein. This table holds hundreds of thousands of distinct CDR3 sequences, 58% found once. The specimen sequenced was blood. All receptors come from a man aged 30 to 39 in good health.

The rearrangement links TRBV6-5 to TRBJ2-1, with TRBD2 identical over 11 bases. Germline values: CDR1 MNHEY, CDR2 SVGAGI. With V trimmed by 6 bases and J by 7 bases, 11 bases remained unmatched. The CDR3 consists of 16 residues. Written as DNA, the CDR3 is TGTGCCAGCAGGACCTTAGCGGGAGGGCCTGGGAATGAGCAGTTCTTC. This gives the protein CASRTLAGGPGNEQFF.

The V call is TRBV12-3 or TRBV12-4, the J call TRBJ1-1, with no clear D. With 3 bases removed from V and 2 bases from J, the gap between germline ends came to 10 bases. The CDR3 spans 14 residues. CDR3 DNA: TGTGCCAGCAGTTTCGGGCACACAAACACTGAAGCTTTCTTT. This gives the protein CASSFGHTNTEAFF.

This clonotype was counted at least ten times. The J gene is TRBJ2-5, the V gene TRBV20-1, with 8 positions matching TRBD2. Germline V gene lookup returns CDR1 DFQATT and CDR2 SNEGSKA (reference sequence). The J segment lost 2 bases and the V segment lost 1 base, leaving 3 bases of the junction unmatched. The length of the CDR3 is 14 residues. CDR3 sequence: CSARGEREQETQYF. CDR3 nucleotides: TGCAGTGCTAGAGGCGAGCGGGAGCAAGAGACCCAGTACTTC.

The rearrangement joins TRBV4-2 to TRBJ2-3; D possibly corresponds to TRBD2 (6 bases). Trimming removed 0 bases at V and 0 bases at J, with 10 bases between. Per the germline V gene, CDR1 is LGHNA and CDR2 is YNFKEQ. The CDR3 contains 16 residues. CDR3 residues: CASSQEGGVSTDTQYF. The CDR3 nucleotides are TGTGCCAGCAGCCAAGAAGGCGGGGTGAGCACAGATACGCAGTATTTT.

The gene calls are TRBV27 and TRBJ2-3; no clear D. Germline assignment: CDR1 MNHEY and CDR2 SMNVEV (reference sequence). The V end lost 5 bases, the J end lost 2 bases, and 11 bases lay between the germline ends. There are 14 residues in the CDR3. The CDR3 spells CASSVYPFTDTQYF. The CDR3 coding sequence is TGTGCCAGCAGTGTATACCCCTTCACAGATACGCAGTATTTT.

This sequence joins TRBV29-1 and TRBJ2-3; 16 bases agree with TRBD2. The V segment lost 5 bases and the J segment 1 base; nucleotides outside the gene matches: 12. Germline V gene sequence: CDR1 SQVTM, CDR2 ANQGSEA. The CDR3 is 19 residues long. CDR3 nucleotide sequence: TGCAGCGTTACCGGGACTAGCGGGAGGGCCGAGGGTCGCACAGATACGCAGTATTTT. It yields the protein CSVTGTSGRAEGRTDTQYF.

This clonotype was recorded a few times. The V and J genes are TRBV29-1 and TRBJ1-1, with D uncertain. The CDR3 spans 15 residues. With 5 bases removed from V and 8 bases from J, the gap between germline ends came to 24 bases. The germline V gene has CDR1 SQVTM and CDR2 ANQGSEA. For the CDR3, the DNA is TGCAGCGTTATGACAAGCTTAACAGTGGAGAGAGAAGCTTTCTTT. Its protein is CSVMTSLTVEREAFF.

This sequence joins TRBV7-2 and TRBJ2-3, with 7 bases matching TRBD2. Germline assignment: CDR1 SGHTA and CDR2 FQGNSA. Germline trimming cut 5 bases from V and 7 bases from J; bases unmatched to any gene: 12. The CDR3 covers 15 residues. The CDR3 loop is CASSLGNGGFYTQYF. DNA of the CDR3: TGTGCCAGCAGCCTGGGGAACGGGGGGTTTTATACGCAGTATTTT.

V gene TRBV30 combines with J gene TRBJ1-2; D gene ambiguous. Germline CDR1 is GTSNPN and CDR2 is SVGIG (reference sequence). V lost 2 bases, J lost 6 bases, and 7 bases lay in between. The CDR3 runs 11 residues. CDR3 bases: TGTGCCTGGAGTTTGGCGGATGGCTACACCTTC. It translates to CAWSLADGYTF.

Here the CDR3 reads CASSLGGANSPLHF. The CDR3 nucleotides are TGTGCCAGCAGTTTGGGAGGGGCAAATTCACCCCTCCACTTT. The J gene is TRBJ1-6, the V gene TRBV12-3 or TRBV12-4; maybe TRBD1 (5 bases). Trimming cost V 3 bases and J 7 bases, with 10 bases left between them. This CDR3 region has 14 residues.

The rearrangement uses TRBV7-9 and TRBJ2-1, with D possibly matching TRBD2 (8 bases). V lost 5 bases and J lost 0, with 20 bases in between. Germline V CDR1 and CDR2: SEHNR, FQNEAQ (reference sequence). This CDR3 has 18 amino acids. CDR3 sequence reads: CASSQRGGAGGSYNEQFF. The DNA for the CDR3 is TGTGCCAGCAGCCAGAGAGGGGGCGCGGGGGGCTCCTACAATGAGCAGTTCTTC.